This T cell receptor beta chain was profiled in a study of CD8+ T cells in alopecia areata. Study-level points and caveats: Given one nonresponder, whether baseline CD8+ expansion relates to response remains uncertain.

Sequencing relied on a cDNA template that was reverse transcribed from extracted RNA. Sequenced by immunoSEQ multiplex PCR; TCRdb stores in-frame clones only, minus some. This sample has under 130,000 clones, with over 75% found just once. Details on this clone: Its antigen is unidentified.

As to treatment: oral pan-JAK inhibitor, 5-10 mg twice daily. Samples from alopecia areata patients were lesional scalp punch biopsies and peripheral blood. CDR1 and CDR2 from the germline V gene are SEHNR and FQNEAQ (reference sequence). The germline V and J ends were trimmed by 4 bases and 4 bases, with 13 bases remaining between them. The CDR3 is 14 amino acids. The genes are TRBV7-9 and TRBJ1-2, with TRBD1 as a possible D gene (5 bases). The source of this sequence is a human donor with alopecia areata. This material consisted of CD8+ T cells sorted from blood, taken around week 31, from a patient treated with tofacitinib. Written as DNA, the CDR3 is TGTGCCAGCAGCTCTTCAGGGCTTCGCTATGGCTACACCTTC. Amino acids: CASSSSGLRYGYTF.